This T cell receptor beta chain was obtained from a study of blood T cell repertoires in COVID-19. Assay: immunoSEQ multiplex PCR; the TCRdb copy retains only in-frame clones and omits some. This table holds about 90,000 clones, about 88% found once. V was pared by 3 bases and J by 9 bases, with 11 bases between. This CDR3 spans 13 amino acids. Germline V gives CDR1 SGHAT, CDR2 FQDESV (reference sequence). The rearrangement uses TRBV11-1 and TRBJ2-2; D is uncertain. Sequenced input: peripheral blood. The TCR sequence derives from a man at least 80 years old with active or convalescent COVID-19. Here the CDR3 DNA reads TGTGCCAGCAGCTTGAGGTCCGGCCGGGAGCTGTTTTTT. Translation gives CASSLRSGRELFF. The full variable domain, rest sourced from reference TRBV11-1 and TRBJ2-2, is EAEVAQSPRYKITEKSQAVAFWCDPISGHATLYWYRQILGQGPELLVQFQDESVVDDSQLPKDRFSAERLKGVDSTLKIQPAELGDSAMYLCASSLRSGRELFFGEGSRLTVL.